This TCR beta chain was profiled in a study of beta chain features in type 1 diabetes. General study results and limits: Lower insertion and higher deletion counts appeared at VDJ junctions in type 1 diabetes patients. In all four CD4+ subsets, TCRB CDR3 length was significantly, moderately reduced in type 1 diabetes.

Expressed TCRB transcripts were sequenced after all isolated RNA was converted to cDNA. Libraries were prepared by immunoSEQ multiplex PCR; TCRdb keeps only in-frame clonotypes and omits some of them. The sample yields 160,000 or so clones, about 9% seen once. Germline values: CDR1 MDHEN, CDR2 SYDVKM. This CDR3 has 17 amino acids. V was pared by 6 bases and J by 10 bases, with 19 bases of the junction left unmatched. There are a few counts of this clone. Its target is unknown. Sorted CD4+ subsets: naive, central memory, regulatory, stem cell-like memory (CD45RO/CCR7/CD25/CD127/CD95/CD27 panel). Sequenced sample: central memory CD4+ T cells from blood. The chain couples TRBV28 to TRBJ2-1; 9 bases align to TRBD2. The sequence came from a woman in her twenties or thirties with type 1 diabetes. CDR3 in DNA: TGTGCCAGCAGCCTTCCGGTCGGCGCGGGAGGGAGAGGGGAGCAGTTCTTC. It is translated as CASSLPVGAGGRGEQFF.